Listed below are T cell receptor beta chains from one sample, sequenced in a study of glioma-infiltrating T cells. TCRdb ran MiXCR on the multiplex PCR reads and lists one entry per CDR3 protein. The table records 150,000 or so distinct CDR3 sequences, 35% to 50% of them present only once. Specimen: glioma tissue, nonneoplastic brain tissue, or PBMCs (not recorded which). These receptors all come from a human donor with low-grade glioma or glioblastoma, undergoing nonglioma brain surgery, or in good health (not recorded which). The CDR3 runs from the conserved cysteine through the conserved F or W. D genes are given only for firm matches. Not all rows give a size; the values are once, few, many and, for expanded clones, a class.

v_call	d_call	j_call	clone_size	cdr3_nt	cdr3_aa
TRBV6-1	-	TRBJ2-7	many	TGTGCCAGCAGTGGTGATTGGTACGAGCAGTACTTC	CASSGDWYEQYF
TRBV12-3/TRBV12-4	TRBD1	TRBJ2-7	-	TGTGCCAGCAGCCGAGGACAGGAGGTAGACGAGCAGTACTTC	CASSRGQEVDEQYF
TRBV6-1	-	TRBJ2-5	few	TGTGCCAGCTCGAAGACTATTCAGGAGACCCAGTACTTC	CASSKTIQETQYF
TRBV7-2	-	TRBJ1-3	-	TGTGCCAGCAGCGAACACGTGATCTCTGGAAACACCATATATTTT	CASSEHVISGNTIYF
TRBV25-1	TRBD1	TRBJ2-5	few	TGTGCCAGCAGTGATCGACGGACAGGGCGGGAGACCCAGTACTTC	CASSDRRTGRETQYF
TRBV4-1	-	TRBJ1-5	many	TGCGCCAGCAGCCAAGACAGTGGGAATCAGCCCCAGCATTTT	CASSQDSGNQPQHF
TRBV20-1	TRBD1	TRBJ1-4	many	TGCAGTGCTACGACAGGGGGCGATGAAAAACTGTTTTTT	CSATTGGDEKLFF
TRBV20-1	TRBD2	TRBJ2-2	once	TGCAGTGCTAGAAATAGCGGGAGGAACACCGGGGAGCTGTTTTTT	CSARNSGRNTGELFF
TRBV7-9	-	TRBJ2-7	-	TGTGCCAGCAGCCCCCGAGGCCCTGAGGAGCAGTACTTC	CASSPRGPEEQYF
TRBV27	TRBD1	TRBJ1-5	many	TGTGCCAGCCGAGGGACAGGAAACAATCAGCCCCAGCATTTT	CASRGTGNNQPQHF
TRBV6-1	-	TRBJ2-5	few	TGTGCCAGCAAGCGGGCGACCCAAGAGACCCAGTACTTC	CASKRATQETQYF
TRBV7-2	-	TRBJ2-1	few	TGTGCCAGCAGCATCAGCGGAAACCGTTACAATGAGCAGTTCTTC	CASSISGNRYNEQFF
TRBV6-1	TRBD1	TRBJ1-2	few	TGTGCCAGCGGAGGGGGCTTCAATGGCTACACCTTC	CASGGGFNGYTF
TRBV6-2/TRBV6-3	TRBD1	TRBJ2-7	-	TGTGCCAGCAGTTTGGCCGGGACAGTGAACACCTACGAGCAGTACTTC	CASSLAGTVNTYEQYF
TRBV6-5	TRBD1	TRBJ1-2	-	TGTGCCAGCAGGCCGGGACAGGGGAACTATGGCTACACCTTC	CASRPGQGNYGYTF
TRBV14	-	TRBJ2-3	-	TGTGTCAGCAGCCACTCCCTCCGGAGCACAGATACGCAGTATTTT	CVSSHSLRSTDTQYF
TRBV20-1	-	TRBJ2-2	-	TGCAGTGCTAGAGACTCAGGGAGGGACAGCAACACCGGGGAGCTGTTTTTT	CSARDSGRDSNTGELFF
TRBV7-2	TRBD1	TRBJ2-7	-	TGTGCCAGCAGCTTCGGTTTGGGGACAGGATACGAGCAGTACTTC	CASSFGLGTGYEQYF
TRBV12-3/TRBV12-4	TRBD1	TRBJ1-2	once	TGTGCCAGCAGCCCACAGGGGTCTTATGGCTACACCTTC	CASSPQGSYGYTF